The 8 T cell receptor beta chains below all came from one sample that was sequenced in a study of cytomegalovirus exposure and HLA in healthy donors (TCRdb year 2017). Receptors were amplified or captured by the immunoSEQ multiplex PCR assay. TCRdb obtained this table from immuneACCESS and retained in-frame rearrangements with V and J assigned. These tables miss some clones; where compared with another copy, unresolved V genes account for less than half of the shortfall, and the remainder is unexplained. The sample data list about 400,000 clones, and 86% of these were observed just once. The ten largest account for 0.83% of the sample. The sample taken for sequencing was PBMCs. All receptors derive from a young woman in good health and CMV-seronegative.

This clone was counted once. The V call is TRBV5-1, the J call TRBJ2-7; perhaps TRBD1 as D (5 bases). Germline CDR1 is SGHRS and CDR2 is YFSETQ. This CDR3 is built from 15 residues. The V end lost 7 bases, the J end lost 1 base, and 18 bases lay between the germline ends. The CDR3 nucleotides are TGCGCCAGCCGCCTTGTTGACAGCGCTTCCTACGAGCAGTACTTC. As protein: CASRLVDSASYEQYF.

The CDR3, as DNA: TGTGCCAGCAGCGCCGGGTCCGGGTACGAGCAGTACTTC. Translating gives CASSAGSGYEQYF. The chain is built from TRBV7-7 and TRBJ2-7; D uncertain. Deletions cut 5 bases from V and 4 bases from J, with 12 bases between. Per the germline V gene, CDR1 is SSHAT and CDR2 is FNYEAQ (reference sequence). CDR3 size: 13 residues.

About this clone itself: The sample contains more than one DNA sequence encoding this CDR3. This chain connects TRBV19 to TRBJ2-6; D remains ambiguous. CDR3 length: 17 amino acids. CDR1 and CDR2 from the germline V gene are LNHDA and SQIVND (reference sequence). The V end was cut by 0 bases, the J end by 1 base, with 10 bases between. The CDR3 protein is CASSIDQRLSGANVLTF. CDR3 coding DNA: TGTGCCAGTAGTATAGATCAGAGGCTTTCTGGGGCCAACGTCCTGACTTTC.

This chain joins TRBV2 and TRBJ2-7; D is unclear. Trimming removed 7 bases at V and 1 base at J, with 5 bases between. This CDR3 has 11 amino acids. Germline V gene data show CDR1 as SNHLY and CDR2 as FYNNEI. The CDR3 spells CASKTSYEQYF. The CDR3 bases are TGTGCCAGCAAGACTTCCTACGAGCAGTACTTC.

The DNA for the CDR3 is TGTGCCAGCAGTGAAGCGCGGCCGGGGTTGAACACTGAAGCTTTCTTT. It specifies CASSEARPGLNTEAFF. This chain joins TRBV6-1 and TRBJ1-1; D is uncertain. Trimming cost V 0 bases and J 0 bases, with 11 bases left between them. There are 16 residues in the CDR3. The V gene's germline CDR1 is MNHNS and CDR2 SASEGT.

The chain joins TRBV27 to TRBJ2-1; a weak D match, TRBD2 (6 bases). Germline V CDR1 and CDR2: MNHEY, SMNVEV (reference sequence). The CDR3 is 16 amino acids. V was trimmed by 5 bases and J by 1 base, leaving 15 bases between them. The DNA for the CDR3 is TGTGCCAGCAGTCCGATCGGGACTGGGTCCTACAATGAGCAGTTCTTC. This gives the protein CASSPIGTGSYNEQFF.

The CDR3 loop is CASSLERVPRPQHF. The CDR3 nucleotides read TGTGCCAGCAGCTTAGAGAGGGTACCGAGGCCCCAGCATTTT. The rearrangement links TRBV7-8 to TRBJ1-5; D is unresolved. The CDR3 runs to 14 residues. Germline V CDR1 and CDR2: SGHVS, FQNEAQ. Trimming pared 1 base from V and 9 bases from J, leaving 13 bases between.

The chain carries TRBV5-5 and TRBJ1-3; TRBD1 aligns across 7 bases. Germline trimming cut 4 bases from V and 4 bases from J; bases unmatched to any gene: 14. CDR1 is SGHKS, CDR2 YYEKEE, per germline (reference sequence). The CDR3 is made up of 17 amino acids. In DNA, the CDR3 is TGTGCCAGCAGCGGAATATCACCGGGACAGAGGGGAAACACCATATATTTT. Encoded protein: CASSGISPGQRGNTIYF.